These T cell receptor beta chains were read from a single sample in a study of CD8 T cells in ankylosing spondylitis. A single record per CDR3 protein comes from TCRdb applying MiXCR to the 5' RACE reads. The data show some 840,000 distinct CDR3 sequences, about 11% seen once. The sample consisted of blood, either unsorted or a sorted T cell fraction (not recorded which). The receptors originated from a male donor with ankylosing spondylitis. The CDR3 runs from the conserved cysteine through the conserved F or W. The order of the fields is V gene, clone size, J gene, CDR3 protein. Expanded clones get a size class; other rows say once, few or many, or leave the size out.

>TRBV12-3/TRBV12-4|many|TRBJ2-3
CASRKSGRTDTQYF
>TRBV12-3/TRBV12-4|many|TRBJ1-2
CASSLRRNYGYTF
>TRBV4-2|NA|TRBJ1-4
CASSLRDRANEKLFF
>TRBV4-2|few|TRBJ2-5
CASTWDLFGTQYF
>TRBV6-2/TRBV6-3|few|TRBJ2-3
CASSYPVRNTQYF
>TRBV7-2|few|TRBJ2-3
CATRSYTDTQYF
>TRBV5-6|NA|TRBJ2-1
CASSPGVRVRNEQFF
>TRBV5-1|NA|TRBJ1-2
CASSLGGTPNTF
>TRBV4-2|many|TRBJ1-2
CASSLSGTGKGYTF
>TRBV20-1|few|TRBJ2-3
CSAPPGQGYTDTQYF
>TRBV27|NA|TRBJ2-2
CATKLPGAENTGELFF
>TRBV3-1|NA|TRBJ1-6
CASSQEDSPLHF
>TRBV20-1|NA|TRBJ2-7
CSATTGLSYEQYF
>TRBV29-1|NA|TRBJ2-1
CSARDGLSYNEQFF
>TRBV6-5|few|TRBJ1-5
CASSHPTSLSNQPQHF
>TRBV18|NA|TRBJ2-1
CASSPWGRDSSEQFF
>TRBV6-1|NA|TRBJ1-5
CASSSYVNQPQHF